The clone carrying this TCR beta chain was found a few times. These data come from a study of blood T cell repertoires in COVID-19. In the study overall: T cells, B-cell-depleted T cells, or PBMCs supplied cDNA or gDNA.

TCRdb's table, derived via immunoSEQ multiplex PCR, lists solely in-frame clones and lacks some. There are roughly 87,000 clones in the sample; roughly 80% occur only once, and roughly 17% lies in the top ten. The CDR3 length is 20 residues. Per germline, CDR1 SSHAT and CDR2 FNYEAQ (reference sequence). J lost 1 base, V lost 2 bases, and 15 bases had no gene match. Sequencing was done on a sample of peripheral blood. The TCR comes from a woman aged 55-69 years with acute or convalescent COVID-19. The V and J genes are TRBV7-7 and TRBJ1-3; 9 positions match TRBD1. CDR3 bases: TGTGCCAGCAGCTTAAGGAACAGGGGGCGCGGAAGGGAGTCTGGAAACACCATATATTTT. Translated, it gives CASSLRNRGRGRESGNTIYF.